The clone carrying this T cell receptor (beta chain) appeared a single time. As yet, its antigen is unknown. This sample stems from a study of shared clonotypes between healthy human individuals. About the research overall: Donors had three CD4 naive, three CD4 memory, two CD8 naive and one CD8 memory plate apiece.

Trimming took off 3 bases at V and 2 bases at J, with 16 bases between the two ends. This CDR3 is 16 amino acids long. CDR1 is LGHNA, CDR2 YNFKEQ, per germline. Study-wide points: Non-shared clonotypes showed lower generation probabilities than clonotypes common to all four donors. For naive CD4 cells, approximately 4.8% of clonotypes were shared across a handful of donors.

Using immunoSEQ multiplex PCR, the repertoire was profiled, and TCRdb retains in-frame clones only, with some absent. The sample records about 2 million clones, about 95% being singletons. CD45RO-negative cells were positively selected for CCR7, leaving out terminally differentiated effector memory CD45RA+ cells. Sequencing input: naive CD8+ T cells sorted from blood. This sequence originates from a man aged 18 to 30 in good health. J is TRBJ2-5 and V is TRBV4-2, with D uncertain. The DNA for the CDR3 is TGTGCCAGCAGCCAGAGACACCGAACGGAGCAAGAGACCCAGTACTTC. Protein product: CASSQRHRTEQETQYF.